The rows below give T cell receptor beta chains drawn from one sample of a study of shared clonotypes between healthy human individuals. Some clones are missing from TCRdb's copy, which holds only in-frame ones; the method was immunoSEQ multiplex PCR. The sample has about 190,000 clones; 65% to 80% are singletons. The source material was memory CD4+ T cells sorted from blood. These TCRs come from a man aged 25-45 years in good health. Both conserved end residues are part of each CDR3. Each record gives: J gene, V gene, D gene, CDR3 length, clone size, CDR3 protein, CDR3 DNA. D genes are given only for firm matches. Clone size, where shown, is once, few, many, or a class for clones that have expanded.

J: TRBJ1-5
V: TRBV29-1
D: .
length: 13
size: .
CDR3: CSVEQGSDQPQHF
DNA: TGCAGCGTCGAACAGGGTAGCGATCAGCCCCAGCATTTT

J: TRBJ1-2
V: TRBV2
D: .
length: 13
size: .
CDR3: CASTTRTVSGYTF
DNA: TGTGCCAGCACTACTAGGACAGTTTCTGGCTACACCTTC

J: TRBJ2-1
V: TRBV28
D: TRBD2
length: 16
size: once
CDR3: CASSPPLSGRANEQFF
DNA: TGTGCCAGCAGTCCCCCACTATCGGGGAGGGCCAATGAGCAGTTCTTC

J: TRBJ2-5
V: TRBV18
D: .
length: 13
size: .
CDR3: CASSPMEPETQYF
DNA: TGTGCCAGCTCACCAATGGAACCGGAGACCCAGTACTTC

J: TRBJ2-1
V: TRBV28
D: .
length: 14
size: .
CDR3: CASRPGGPWGEQFF
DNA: TGTGCCAGCAGACCTGGAGGGCCGTGGGGTGAGCAGTTCTTC

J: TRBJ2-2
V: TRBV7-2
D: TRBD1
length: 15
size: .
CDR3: CASRQWDSNTGELFF
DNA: TGTGCCAGCAGGCAGTGGGACAGCAACACCGGGGAGCTGTTTTTT

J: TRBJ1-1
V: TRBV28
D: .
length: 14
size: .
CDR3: CASSFGPTNTEAFF
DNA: TGTGCCAGCAGTTTCGGCCCGACGAACACTGAAGCTTTCTTT

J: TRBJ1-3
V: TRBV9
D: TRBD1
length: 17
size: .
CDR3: CASSQRLWTGGDSTIYF
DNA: TGTGCCAGCAGCCAGAGACTATGGACAGGGGGAGACAGCACCATATATTTT

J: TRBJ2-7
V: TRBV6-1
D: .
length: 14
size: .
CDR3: CASSEGSRYYEQYF
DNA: TGTGCCAGCAGTGAAGGAAGCAGATACTACGAGCAGTACTTC

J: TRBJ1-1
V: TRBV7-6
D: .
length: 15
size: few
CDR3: CASSLEPGRNTEAFF
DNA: TGTGCCAGCAGCTTAGAGCCAGGAAGGAACACTGAAGCTTTCTTT

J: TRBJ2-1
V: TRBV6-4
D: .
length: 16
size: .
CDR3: CASSGGLGLGSNEQFF
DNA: TGTGCCAGCAGTGGCGGCCTAGGTCTTGGGTCCAATGAGCAGTTCTTC

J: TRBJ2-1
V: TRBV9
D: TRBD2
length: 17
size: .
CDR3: CASSVVGSGLAGNEQFF
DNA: TGTGCCAGCAGCGTAGTCGGAAGTGGGCTAGCGGGGAATGAGCAGTTCTTC

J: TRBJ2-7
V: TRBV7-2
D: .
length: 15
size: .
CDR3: CASSFMGGSSYEQYF
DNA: TGTGCCAGCAGCTTCATGGGGGGAAGCTCCTACGAGCAGTACTTC

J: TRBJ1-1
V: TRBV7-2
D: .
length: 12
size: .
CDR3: CASSNKNTEAFF
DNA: TGTGCCAGCAGCAACAAGAACACTGAAGCTTTCTTT

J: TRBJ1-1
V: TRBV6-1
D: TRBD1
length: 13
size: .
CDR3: CATRDRAWTEAFF
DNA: TGTGCCACAAGGGACAGGGCGTGGACTGAAGCTTTCTTT

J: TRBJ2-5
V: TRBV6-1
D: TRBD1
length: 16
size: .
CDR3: CASSEWTGDGKETQYF
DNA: TGTGCCAGCAGTGAATGGACAGGGGATGGAAAAGAGACCCAGTACTTC

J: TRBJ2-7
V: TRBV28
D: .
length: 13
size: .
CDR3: CASSLSRGYEQYF
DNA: TGTGCCAGCAGTTTGAGCAGGGGCTACGAGCAGTACTTC

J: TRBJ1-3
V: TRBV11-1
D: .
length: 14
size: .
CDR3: CASSSRNSGNTIYF
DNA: TGTGCCAGCAGCTCCAGGAACTCTGGAAACACCATATATTTT

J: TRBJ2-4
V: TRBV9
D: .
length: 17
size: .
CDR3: CASSAGRRQGAKNIQYF
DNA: TGTGCCAGCAGCGCCGGCCGCCGGCAGGGGGCCAAAAACATTCAGTACTTC

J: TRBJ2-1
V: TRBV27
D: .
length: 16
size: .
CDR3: CASSGPPGKSYNEQFF
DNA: TGTGCCAGCAGTGGCCCCCCAGGAAAATCCTACAATGAGCAGTTCTTC

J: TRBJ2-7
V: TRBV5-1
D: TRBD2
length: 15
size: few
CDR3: CASSRGLAGSGEQYF
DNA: TGCGCCAGCAGCCGGGGACTAGCGGGATCGGGAGAGCAGTACTTC

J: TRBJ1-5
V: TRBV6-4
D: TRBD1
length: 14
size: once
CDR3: CASSPTGGGQPQHF
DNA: TGTGCCAGCAGTCCTACAGGGGGCGGACAGCCCCAGCATTTT

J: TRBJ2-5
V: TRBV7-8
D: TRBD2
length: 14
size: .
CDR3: CASSLAETSEAQYF
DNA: TGTGCCAGCAGCTTAGCCGAGACTAGCGAGGCCCAGTACTTC

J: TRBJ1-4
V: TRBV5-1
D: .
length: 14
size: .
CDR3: CASSLDLGDEKLFF
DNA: TGCGCCAGCAGCTTGGATTTGGGGGATGAAAAACTGTTTTTT

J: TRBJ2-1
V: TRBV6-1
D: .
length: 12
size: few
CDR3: CASTSTRNEQFF
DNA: TGTGCCAGCACCTCAACTAGGAATGAGCAGTTCTTC

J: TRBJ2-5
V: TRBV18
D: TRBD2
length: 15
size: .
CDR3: CASSPFEGRGETQYF
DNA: TGTGCCAGCTCACCATTCGAAGGGAGGGGAGAGACCCAGTACTTC